Shown below are 9 T cell receptor beta chains from a single sample sequenced in a study of blood T cells in healthy people across ages. PCR was performed a second time for 7 to 11 cycles using a sample-barcoded 5' primer and a J-beta primer mix. TCRdb analysed the 5' RACE reads with MiXCR anew, one entry per CDR3 protein. In the table there are some 920,000 distinct CDR3 sequences, roughly half of which are singletons. What was sequenced was blood. These receptors came from a woman between 55 and 75 years old in good health.

This chain uses TRBV15 with TRBJ2-3; weak D call: TRBD2 (6 bases). The CDR3 extends over 14 amino acids. The V gene's germline CDR1 is LNHNV and CDR2 YYDKDF (reference sequence). The ends were cut back, 3 bases at V and 2 bases at J, with 9 bases in the middle. The CDR3 bases are TGTGCCACCAGCAGGGGAGGCTACACAGATACGCAGTATTTT. Translated, it gives CATSRGGYTDTQYF.

This chain joins TRBV29-1 and TRBJ1-1; D may be TRBD1 (5 bases). CDR1 SQVTM and CDR2 ANQGSEA come from the germline V gene. The ends were cut back, 1 base at V and 2 bases at J, with 14 bases in the middle. CDR3 length: 15 amino acids. The CDR3 sequence: CSVEGGPGGNTEAFF. DNA of the CDR3: TGCAGCGTTGAAGGGGGTCCGGGGGGTAACACTGAAGCTTTCTTT. The full variable domain, its missing parts supplied by reference TRBV29-1 and TRBJ1-1, is SAVISQKPSRDICQRGTSLTIQCQVDSQVTMMFWYRQQPGQSLTLIATANQGSEATYESGFVIDKFPISRPNLTFSTLTVSNMSPEDSSIYLCSVEGGPGGNTEAFFGQGTRLTVV.

The chain has TRBV4-1 and TRBJ2-4; possible D gene TRBD2, 5 bases. The germline V and J ends were trimmed by 4 bases and 2 bases, with 12 bases remaining between them. The CDR3 contains 15 residues. CDR1 MGHRA and CDR2 YSYEKL come from the germline V gene. The CDR3 region has the DNA TGCGCCAGCAGCCGCGACTACCTTACCAAAAACATTCAGTACTTC. This encodes CASSRDYLTKNIQYF.

The V call is TRBV20-1, the J call TRBJ1-4; D remains ambiguous. CDR1 DFQATT and CDR2 SNEGSKA come from the germline V gene (reference sequence). Trimming stripped 4 bases from V and 8 bases from J, with 17 bases between. This CDR3 contains 14 residues. In nucleotides, the CDR3 is TGCAGTGCTATACCTATGGGAAGGTGGGAAAAACTGTTTTTT. The encoded protein is CSAIPMGRWEKLFF.

This sequence joins TRBV2 and TRBJ2-5, with D possibly matching TRBD2 (6 bases). This CDR3 spans 14 amino acids. V lost 4 bases to trimming and J lost 0 bases, with 9 bases between them. Germline CDR1 and CDR2: SNHLY and FYNNEI. The CDR3 loop reads CASSVLANQETQYF. The DNA of the CDR3 is TGTGCCAGCAGTGTGCTAGCGAACCAAGAGACCCAGTACTTC. Filled out from reference TRBV2 and TRBJ2-5, the complete variable domain reads EPEVTQTPSHQVTQMGQEVILRCVPISNHLYFYWYRQILGQKVEFLVSFYNNEISEKSEIFDDQFSVERPDGSNFTLKIRSTKLEDSAMYFCASSVLANQETQYFGPGTRLLVL.

This sequence joins TRBV29-1 and TRBJ2-7; possibly TRBD1 for D (6 bases). This CDR3 has 15 amino acids. The germline CDR1 and CDR2 sequences are SQVTM and ANQGSEA. The ends were cut back, 4 bases at V and 0 bases at J, with 16 bases in the middle. The CDR3 loop reads CSVVFGQILSYEQYF. CDR3 nucleotides: TGCAGCGTTGTTTTCGGACAGATCCTCTCCTACGAGCAGTACTTC.

The chain has TRBV7-9 and TRBJ2-5; TRBD2 agrees at 11 bases. The germline CDR1 and CDR2 sequences are SEHNR and FQNEAQ (reference sequence). The CDR3 has 15 amino acids. The ends lost 1 base at V and 5 bases at J; junction bases unmatched: 3. CDR3 in amino acids: CASSLVTSGAETQYF. The CDR3 nucleotides read TGTGCCAGCAGCTTAGTGACTAGCGGGGCGGAGACCCAGTACTTC. The full variable domain, rest sourced from reference TRBV7-9 and TRBJ2-5, is DTGVSQNPRHKITKRGQNVTFRCDPISEHNRLYWYRQTLGQGPEFLTYFQNEAQLEKSRLLSDRFSAERPKGSFSTLEIQRTEQGDSAMYLCASSLVTSGAETQYFGPGTRLLVL.

V gene TRBV24-1 combines with J gene TRBJ2-7; D call uncertain. CDR1 and CDR2 (germline): KGHDR, SFDVKD. CDR3 length: 12 residues. V was pared by 2 bases and J by 3 bases, with 4 bases between. DNA for the CDR3: TGTGCCACCAGTGATTACCGCTACGAGCAGTACTTC. This translates into CATSDYRYEQYF.

The V gene is TRBV11-2, the J gene TRBJ2-1, with a weak D call TRBD2 (6 bases). This CDR3 contains 17 residues. Germline assignment: CDR1 SGHAT and CDR2 FQNNGV. V was clipped by 1 base and J by 1 base, with 14 bases between them. CDR3 sequence reads: CASSLVAVGISYNEQFF. CDR3 in DNA: TGTGCCAGCAGCTTAGTAGCGGTTGGGATATCCTACAATGAGCAGTTCTTC.